The 29 T cell receptor beta chains reported below all come from one sample, sequenced in a study of T cells in Graves' hyperthyroidism and ophthalmopathy. Amplified TCR beta CDR3 regions derived from RNA transcripts. Carried out on the TCR CDR3, a first-round RT-PCR used the HTBI primer set. TCRdb independently ran MiXCR on the multiplex PCR reads; one entry per CDR3 protein. The sample includes fewer than 450,000 distinct CDR3 sequences, 17% seen only once; the top ten take around a third. Input material: blood. These receptors came from a woman aged 25-40 years with Graves' hyperthyroidism that later progressed to Graves' ophthalmopathy.

In its sample, this clonotype was seen many times. The chain uses TRBV12-3 or TRBV12-4 and TRBJ2-7, with TRBD1 identical over 7 bases. The CDR3 length is 14 residues. Germline trimming cut 2 bases from V and 9 bases from J; bases unmatched to any gene: 10. CDR3 in amino acids: CASSLNLGTAGQYF. In nucleotides, the CDR3 is TGTGCCAGCAGTTTAAATCTCGGGACAGCCGGGCAGTACTTC.

This clonotype appeared many times. V and J are TRBV10-1 and TRBJ1-2; the D gene is possibly TRBD1 (6 bases). V gave up 3 bases and J gave up 4 bases, with 12 bases separating them. Germline CDR1 is WNHNN and CDR2 is SYGVQD (reference sequence). The CDR3 totals 14 residues. CDR3 sequence: CASSDSPGAYGYTF. The DNA of the CDR3 is TGCGCCAGCAGTGATTCCCCAGGGGCCTATGGCTACACCTTC.

This clonotype was seen repeatedly, ten times or more. The chain joins TRBV6-1 to TRBJ1-1; D gene unclear. The CDR3 is 13 residues long. V was shortened by 0 bases and J by 8 bases, with 10 bases between the two germline ends. The germline V gene has CDR1 MNHNS and CDR2 SASEGT. The CDR3 protein is CASSEAPDFEAFF. The CDR3 nucleotides read TGTGCCAGCAGTGAAGCCCCCGATTTCGAAGCTTTCTTT.

This clonotype has just a few counts. The chain is built from TRBV7-9 and TRBJ1-1; possibly TRBD1 for D (5 bases). The CDR3 extends over 15 amino acids. The germline V gene has CDR1 SEHNR and CDR2 FQNEAQ (reference sequence). The germline V and J ends were trimmed by 0 bases and 5 bases, with 13 bases remaining between them. CDR3 region: CASSLAGTNQTEAFF. CDR3 in DNA: TGTGCCAGCAGCTTAGCGGGGACCAACCAAACTGAAGCTTTCTTT.

The V and J genes are TRBV3-1 and TRBJ1-2; D call uncertain. V was pared by 3 bases and J by 9 bases, with 17 bases between. CDR3 length equals 14 residues. Looked up from germline, CDR1 is LGHDT and CDR2 is YNNKEL (reference sequence). The CDR3 loop is CASSHFGSANRYTF. The CDR3 region has the DNA TGTGCCAGCAGCCACTTCGGGAGTGCGAATCGCTACACCTTC. Together with reference TRBV3-1 and TRBJ1-2, the CDR3 gives the full variable domain: DTAVSQTPKYLVTQMGNDKSIKCEQNLGHDTMYWYKQDSKKFLKIMFSYNNKELIINETVPNRFSPKSPDKAHLNLHINSLELGDSAVYFCASSHFGSANRYTFGSGTRLTVV.

This clonotype has a handful of counts. V and J are TRBV4-2 and TRBJ1-3; D unresolved. V was clipped by 0 bases and J by 4 bases, with 13 bases between them. Germline V lookup: CDR1 LGHNA, CDR2 YNFKEQ. The CDR3 covers 16 residues. Here the CDR3 DNA reads TGTGCCAGCAGCCAAGAATCTCCCCAGGAGGGAAACACCATATATTTT. Protein: CASSQESPQEGNTIYF.

This clonotype was counted many times. The rearrangement links TRBV7-9 to TRBJ2-7, with 8 bases lining up with TRBD2. The CDR3 runs 19 residues. Per the germline V gene, CDR1 is SEHNR and CDR2 is FQNEAQ (reference sequence). Trimming cost V 5 bases and J 1 base; bases outside gene matches: 19. For the CDR3, the DNA is TGTGCCAGCAGCCGACCGGGAGGGAGGGCCTTTACCCGGTCCTACGAGCAGTACTTC. Translation gives CASSRPGGRAFTRSYEQYF.

This clonotype has more than one count but fewer than ten. V is TRBV2 and J is TRBJ2-1; a weak D match, TRBD2 (5 bases). The germline gives CDR1 SNHLY, CDR2 FYNNEI. This CDR3 comprises 11 residues. Trimming removed 8 bases from V and 9 bases from J, with 11 bases in between. CDR3 nucleotide sequence: TGTGCCAGCTCGGCGCGGGCTGAGCAGTTCTTC. It translates to CASSARAEQFF.

The chain uses TRBV27 and TRBJ2-2; the match to TRBD1 covers 7 bases. V gave up 2 bases and J gave up 7 bases; unmatched junction bases: 4. The CDR3 totals 14 residues. Germline loops: CDR1 MNHEY, CDR2 SMNVEV (reference sequence). DNA of the CDR3: TGTGCCAGCAGTTTACAGGGGGAAGGCGGGGAGCTGTTTTTT. Translating it yields CASSLQGEGGELFF.

The sample holds a few counts of this clonotype. A single base separates this from a much larger clone, so it may be a read error. The CDR3 loop reads CASSLMGLRNAKLFF. The CDR3 DNA reads as TGTGCCAGCAGCTTAATGGGGCTCCGTAATGCAAAACTGTTTTTT. V and J are TRBV11-2 and TRBJ1-4; D possibly corresponds to TRBD1 (5 bases). CDR1 and CDR2 (germline): SGHAT, FQNNGV. This CDR3 contains 15 residues. The variable domain in full, completed from reference TRBV11-2 and TRBJ1-4, reads EAGVAQSPRYKIIEKRQSVAFWCNPISGHATLYWYQQILGQGPKLLIQFQNNGVVDDSQLPKDRFSAERLKGVDSTLKIQPAKLEDSAVYLCASSLMGLRNAKLFFGSGTQLSVL.

On this clonotype itself: A read error may be the cause here, since a much bigger clone is one base away. The chain employs TRBV28 and TRBJ2-2, with TRBD2 matching 14 bases. This CDR3 spans 16 amino acids. Germline V lookup: CDR1 MDHEN, CDR2 SYDVKM. CDR3 protein: CASNIGLAGGTGELSF. The CDR3 nucleotides are TGTGCCAGCAACATAGGACTAGCGGGGGGCACCGGGGAGCTGTCTTTT.

V and J are TRBV12-3 or TRBV12-4 and TRBJ2-3, with D perhaps TRBD2 (5 bases). CDR3 length equals 15 residues. V lost 4 bases and J lost 2, with 13 bases in between. The CDR3 sequence: CASSSAGLYTDTQYF. The CDR3 nucleotides read TGTGCCAGCAGTTCCGCGGGTCTCTACACAGATACGCAGTATTTT.

In its sample, this clonotype was seen a few times. This chain connects TRBV19 to TRBJ1-2, with TRBD1 matching 11 bases. The CDR3 contains 14 residues. The germline CDR1 and CDR2 sequences are LNHDA and SQIVND (reference sequence). V trimming: 4 bases; J trimming: 13 bases; junction bases outside the gene matches: 11. The CDR3 DNA is TGTGCCAGTAGTACTGAAAGGACAGGGGGCGCGCTCACCTTC. Translating it yields CASSTERTGGALTF.

The genes are TRBV28 and TRBJ2-1; D may correspond to TRBD1 or TRBD2 (5 bases each). The germline V and J ends were trimmed by 8 bases and 6 bases, with 8 bases remaining between them. The germline V gene encodes CDR1 MDHEN and CDR2 SYDVKM. The CDR3 runs to 11 residues. Written as DNA, the CDR3 is TGTGCCAGCGGGGGTATCAATGAGCAGTTCTTC. Protein product: CASGGINEQFF.

This clonotype was recorded many times. The rearrangement links TRBV6-5 to TRBJ2-7; D is perhaps TRBD1 or TRBD2 (6 bases each). The length of the CDR3 is 15 residues. From germline, CDR1 is MNHEY and CDR2 SVGAGI. The V gene lost 1 base and the J gene lost 6 bases, with 16 bases spanning the gap. The CDR3 sequence: CASSYFGGGHSEQYF. The CDR3 DNA reads TGTGCCAGCAGTTACTTTGGTGGGGGGCATAGCGAGCAGTACTTC.

This clonotype occurred many times. The CDR3 spells CASSPPRERQFF. The DNA for the CDR3 is TGCGCCAGCAGCCCCCCGCGGGAGAGGCAGTTCTTC. V gene TRBV4-1 combines with J gene TRBJ2-1, with 7 nucleotides matching TRBD2. CDR3 length equals 12 residues. V shed 4 bases, J shed 12 bases, and the junction held 6 bases outside the gene matches. CDR1 and CDR2 (germline): MGHRA, YSYEKL.

This clonotype has a count of ten or more. The chain is built from TRBV18 and TRBJ1-1; D call uncertain. Germline V lookup: CDR1 KGHSH, CDR2 LQKENI. The ends were cut back, 2 bases at V and 11 bases at J, with 15 bases in the middle. The CDR3 covers 13 residues. CDR3: CASSPGLPGWAFF. As DNA, the CDR3 is TGTGCCAGCTCACCAGGATTGCCGGGGTGGGCTTTCTTT.

This clonotype was recorded at least ten times. J is TRBJ1-4 and V is TRBV19; D is unclear. In germline, CDR1 is LNHDA, CDR2 SQIVND (reference sequence). The CDR3 sequence is 17 residues long. V lost 4 bases to trimming and J lost 5 bases, with 20 bases between them. The CDR3 reads CASSTSRLTTSNEKLFF. CDR3 in DNA: TGTGCCAGTAGTACCTCAAGATTAACTACTTCAAATGAAAAACTGTTTTTT.

This clonotype was seen repeatedly, ten times or more. The V call is TRBV6-2 or TRBV6-3, the J call TRBJ1-1; 9 bases are a match to TRBD1. Germline values: CDR1 MNHEY, CDR2 SVGEGT. This CDR3 region has 17 residues. Trimming cost V 2 bases and J 2 bases; bases outside gene matches: 9. The CDR3 region has the DNA TGTGCCAGCAGTTACGATAACAGGGGGCAATCTAACACTGAAGCTTTCTTT. It is translated as CASSYDNRGQSNTEAFF.

For the CDR3, the DNA is TGTGCCAGCAGCTTATTAGCGGGAGTTGTAGATGAGCAGTTCTTC. This encodes CASSLLAGVVDEQFF. The chain joins TRBV7-2 to TRBJ2-1; 9 bases agree with TRBD2. Germline-derived CDR1 and CDR2 are SGHTA and FQGNSA. Trimming removed 2 bases from V and 8 bases from J; junction bases left unmatched: 7. The CDR3 is 15 amino acids.

Comments on this clonotype: An end of the junction does not agree with germline; a read error may underlie this. DNA for the CDR3: TGTGTCAGCAGTGTCAGACAGGGAGAAGGAACCGGGGAGCTGTTTTTT. Amino acids: CVSSVRQGEGTGELFF. The chain couples TRBV28 to TRBJ2-2; the match to TRBD1 covers 7 bases. The germline gives CDR1 MDHEN, CDR2 SYDVKM. The CDR3 has 16 residues. Together with reference TRBV28 and TRBJ2-2, the CDR3 gives the full variable domain: DVKVTQSSRYLVKRTGEKVFLECVQDMDHENMFWYRQDPGLGLRLIYFSYDVKMKEKGDIPEGYSVSREKKERFSLILESASTNQTSMYLCVSSVRQGEGTGELFFGEGSRLTVL.

At least ten counts were recorded for this clonotype. The chain couples TRBV27 to TRBJ2-4; D could derive from TRBD1 or TRBD2 (5 bases each). This CDR3 region has 15 residues. Trimming cost V 2 bases and J 5 bases, with 13 bases left between them. Germline V lookup: CDR1 MNHEY, CDR2 SMNVEV (reference sequence). CDR3 nucleotides: TGTGCCAGCAGTTTACTGGGACCCGCGGAAAACATTCAGTACTTC. It is translated as CASSLLGPAENIQYF.

In its sample, this clonotype was seen once. V and J are TRBV20-1 and TRBJ2-1; the match to TRBD2 covers 8 bases. Germline CDR1 reads DFQATT; CDR2 reads SNEGSKA (reference sequence). The CDR3 sequence is 14 residues long. With 2 bases clipped from V and 4 bases from J, the junction kept 4 bases outside the gene matches. CDR3 DNA sequence: TGCAGTGCTAGACCCAGCGGGAGATACAATGAGCAGTTCTTC. Protein product: CSARPSGRYNEQFF.

This clonotype was detected a few times. The chain couples TRBV28 to TRBJ1-5; D remains ambiguous. CDR1 and CDR2 from the germline V gene are MDHEN and SYDVKM. The V end was cut by 5 bases, the J end by 2 bases, with 7 bases between. The CDR3 extends over 13 amino acids. Here the CDR3 DNA reads TGTGCCAGCAGTCCAACCGGCAATCAGCCCCAGCATTTT. This encodes CASSPTGNQPQHF.

This clonotype was counted ten times or more. The chain is built from TRBV27 and TRBJ2-3, with 11 bases identical to TRBD1. CDR1 is MNHEY, CDR2 SMNVEV, per germline (reference sequence). The ends lost 4 bases at V and 4 bases at J; junction bases unmatched: 4. The CDR3 consists of 15 residues. CDR3 region: CASSSGQGVADTQYF. The CDR3 DNA follows: TGTGCCAGCAGTTCGGGACAGGGGGTTGCAGATACGCAGTATTTT.

This clonotype was observed at least ten times. The chain employs TRBV6-1 and TRBJ2-7; 8 bases are shared with TRBD1. The CDR3 covers 15 residues. V shed 3 bases, J shed 0 bases, and the junction held 4 bases outside the gene matches. Germline V lookup: CDR1 MNHNS, CDR2 SASEGT. The CDR3 reads CASSDGDRSSYEQYF. The CDR3 DNA reads TGTGCCAGCAGTGATGGGGACAGGTCCTCCTACGAGCAGTACTTC.

A few counts support this clonotype. This sequence joins TRBV5-1 and TRBJ2-2; the D is unclear. This CDR3 contains 14 residues. The germline CDR1 and CDR2 sequences are SGHRS and YFSETQ. Trimming removed 0 bases at V and 4 bases at J, with 7 bases between. DNA for the CDR3: TGCGCCAGCAGCTTGGTTCTGTTCACCGGGGAGCTGTTTTTT. Translation: CASSLVLFTGELFF.

The sample holds many counts of this clonotype. This chain uses TRBV27 with TRBJ2-3, with D unresolved. In germline, CDR1 is MNHEY, CDR2 SMNVEV (reference sequence). The CDR3 contains 15 residues. Trimming stripped 0 bases from V and 1 base from J, with 8 bases between. The CDR3 DNA reads TGTGCCAGCAGTTTATCGTCTTTCCGCACAGATACGCAGTATTTT. It codes for CASSLSSFRTDTQYF.

This clonotype was seen ten or more times. This rearrangement joins TRBV6-1 to TRBJ2-1; D call uncertain. V was trimmed by 8 bases and J by 5 bases, leaving 16 bases between them. Germline V gives CDR1 MNHNS, CDR2 SASEGT. The CDR3 is 14 amino acids. CDR3 nucleotide sequence: TGTGCCAGCGCGATAGCCTTTCCTAACAATGAGCAGTTCTTC. Encoded protein: CASAIAFPNNEQFF.